This T cell receptor beta chain was profiled in a study of control samples from healthy donors and cancer patients. The CDR3 is 13 amino acids. The germline CDR1 and CDR2 sequences are MNHEY and SMNVEV (reference sequence). V lost 2 bases to trimming and J lost 4 bases, with 8 bases between them. Only in-frame clones appear in the TCRdb table, and some are missing; sequencing was by immunoSEQ multiplex PCR. The table records roughly 100,000 clones, around 89% of them present only once. The sample consisted of blood. The sequence was collected from a man aged 30 to 39 in good health. This chain links TRBV27 with TRBJ1-2; D is possibly TRBD1 (6 bases). The CDR3 DNA reads as TGTGCCAGCAGTTTAGGGGGGGCCTATGGCTACACCTTC. Protein product: CASSLGGAYGYTF.